This entry lists 18 T cell receptor beta chains sequenced from one sample in a study of blood T cell repertoires in COVID-19. TCRdb's table, derived via immunoSEQ multiplex PCR, lists solely in-frame clones and lacks some. Found here are 390,000 or so clones, 80% to 85% of them singletons; the top ten hold roughly 5.1%. The sequenced material came from PBMCs or T cells enriched from blood (not recorded which). Receptors originate from a woman in her fifties or sixties who had recovered from COVID-19.

This clone was detected a few times. The chain couples TRBV7-9 to TRBJ2-1; 9 nucleotides agree with TRBD2. The length of the CDR3 is 15 residues. Germline V gives CDR1 SEHNR, CDR2 FQNEAQ (reference sequence). J gave up 14 bases and V 0 bases, and 11 bases lay outside the gene matches. The CDR3 spells CASSLAGLSGGAKFF. CDR3 bases: TGTGCCAGCAGCTTAGCAGGGCTTAGCGGGGGCGCCAAGTTCTTC.

This chain connects TRBV24-1 to TRBJ2-5; 11 bases match TRBD2. J was trimmed by 3 bases and V by 1 base; bases with no gene match: 3. This CDR3 has 16 amino acids. Germline CDR1 KGHDR, CDR2 SFDVKD. For the CDR3, the DNA is TGTGCCACCAGTGATTTTCCTAGCGGGGGGAAAGAGACCCAGTACTTC. Residues: CATSDFPSGGKETQYF.

The chain joins TRBV27 to TRBJ1-1, with 8 bases matching TRBD1. CDR1 is MNHEY and CDR2 is SMNVEV in the germline V gene (reference sequence). The CDR3 has 15 residues. J gave up 1 base and V 4 bases, and 5 bases lay outside the gene matches. The CDR3 reads CASSSDRERNTEAFF. In DNA form, the CDR3 reads TGTGCCAGCAGTTCGGACAGGGAGAGGAACACTGAAGCTTTCTTT.

The V and J genes are TRBV11-1 and TRBJ2-2; no definite D call. Germline V CDR1 and CDR2: SGHAT, FQDESV (reference sequence). The CDR3 length is 15 residues. The V end was cut by 1 base, the J end by 2 bases, with 8 bases between. The CDR3 spells CASSLEPHNTGELFF. CDR3 coding DNA: TGTGCCAGCAGCTTAGAGCCTCATAACACCGGGGAGCTGTTTTTT.

V usage is TRBV7-2 and J usage is TRBJ1-2; 10 bases fit TRBD1. Losses at the gene ends were 5 bases for V and 4 bases for J; bases not matched to a gene: 7. From germline, CDR1 is SGHTA and CDR2 FQGNSA. This CDR3 spans 15 amino acids. CDR3 nucleotide sequence: TGTGCCAGCAGCCCCCGACAGGGGGCGCCCTATGGCTACACCTTC. Residues: CASSPRQGAPYGYTF. Supplemented by reference TRBV7-2 and TRBJ1-2, the full variable domain reads GAGVSQSPSNKVTEKGKDVELRCDPISGHTALYWYRQSLGQGLEFLIYFQGNSAPDKSGLPSDRFSAERTGGSVSTLTIQRTQQEDSAVYLCASSPRQGAPYGYTFGSGTRLTVV.

The rearrangement joins TRBV3-1 (or the pseudogene TRBV3-2) to TRBJ2-7; TRBD2 might be the D (6 bases). Trimming removed 4 bases at V and 3 bases at J, with 16 bases between. CDR3 length equals 15 residues. CDR1 and CDR2 from the germline V gene are LGHDT and YNNKEL (reference sequence). CDR3 in DNA: TGTGCCAGCAGCCCCCTTCAGTCGGGGGACTACGAGCAGTACTTC. Encoded protein: CASSPLQSGDYEQYF.

The J gene is TRBJ1-1, the V gene TRBV6-5; D possibly corresponds to TRBD1 (5 bases). Germline CDR1 is MNHEY and CDR2 is SVGAGI. This CDR3 has 13 residues. The V gene lost 4 bases and the J gene lost 4 bases, with 10 bases spanning the gap. CDR3 coding DNA: TGTGCCAGCAGTTTCAGGGTGGGCACTGAAGCTTTCTTT. This translates into CASSFRVGTEAFF.

The chain has TRBV6-5 and TRBJ1-1; D gene ambiguous. CDR3 size: 16 residues. In germline, CDR1 is MNHEY, CDR2 SVGAGI. V lost 4 bases, J lost 0 bases, and 15 bases lay in between. The CDR3 DNA sequence: TGTGCCAGCAGTTCCGCAGGACTAAGGATGAACACTGAAGCTTTCTTT. Amino acid sequence: CASSSAGLRMNTEAFF.

V usage is TRBV18 and J usage is TRBJ1-4; 8 nucleotides align to TRBD1. The CDR3 sequence is 17 residues long. Trimming took 2 bases from V and 3 from J; bases not matched to a gene: 8. CDR1 is KGHSH and CDR2 is LQKENI in the germline V gene. The CDR3 region has the DNA TGTGCCAGCTCACCAGTTATTTTGACAGGGGCTAATGAAAAACTGTTTTTT. Its protein is CASSPVILTGANEKLFF.

The chain is built from TRBV7-4 and TRBJ1-1; D call uncertain. CDR3 length: 10 amino acids. Germline CDR1 is SGHVT and CDR2 is SQSDAQ. V was trimmed by 4 bases and J by 10 bases, leaving 7 bases between them. The CDR3 reads CASSCPGAFF. The CDR3 DNA sequence: TGTGCCAGCAGCTGCCCGGGAGCTTTCTTT.

This clone was found a few times. The chain carries TRBV11-2 and TRBJ2-1, with 7 bases matching TRBD2. CDR3 length: 14 amino acids. The trim removed 5 bases at V and 8 bases at J, leaving 9 bases unmatched. Germline CDR1 is SGHAT and CDR2 is FQNNGV. The CDR3 nucleotides read TGTGCCAGCAGCCAGGAGGGGAGGGTTGATGAGCAGTTCTTC. Protein product: CASSQEGRVDEQFF.

Comments on this clone: Other DNA sequences of this sample code for an identical CDR3. The V gene is TRBV27, the J gene TRBJ1-2; 8 nucleotides align to TRBD1. Germline V gene sequence: CDR1 MNHEY, CDR2 SMNVEV (reference sequence). The CDR3 extends over 13 amino acids. The junction had 3 bases not matched to a gene; V was cut back by 2 bases and J by 7 bases. CDR3 nucleotide sequence: TGTGCCAGCAGTTTACAGGGGGCGAGTGGCTACACCTTC. Protein product: CASSLQGASGYTF.

This clone appeared a few times. This sequence joins TRBV6-5 and TRBJ1-5; 8 bases are shared with TRBD1. Germline V gives CDR1 MNHEY, CDR2 SVGAGI. The CDR3 has 15 residues. The V gene end was trimmed by 0 bases and the J gene end by 6 bases; junction bases not matched to a gene: 4. The CDR3 DNA is TGTGCCAGCAGTTACTCCGGGACAGGCGCTCAGCCCCAGCATTTT. Translated: CASSYSGTGAQPQHF.

This clone has a handful of counts. The gene calls are TRBV19 and TRBJ1-2; 10 nucleotides align to TRBD1. Germline V gene lookup returns CDR1 LNHDA and CDR2 SQIVND (reference sequence). There are 16 residues in the CDR3. V lost 1 base to trimming and J lost 4 bases; unmatched junction nucleotides: 6. This chain's CDR3 is CASSIGDRGLIYGYTF. The CDR3 DNA is TGTGCCAGTAGTATAGGGGACAGGGGATTGATCTATGGCTACACCTTC. The full variable domain, its missing parts supplied by reference TRBV19 and TRBJ1-2, is DGGITQSPKYLFRKEGQNVTLSCEQNLNHDAMYWYRQDPGQGLRLIYYSQIVNDFQKGDIAEGYSVSREKKESFPLTVTSAQKNPTAFYLCASSIGDRGLIYGYTFGSGTRLTVV.

The rearrangement links TRBV6-2 or TRBV6-3 to TRBJ2-7; D call uncertain. There are 16 residues in the CDR3. CDR1 is MNHEY, CDR2 SVGEGT, per germline. V was shortened by 0 bases and J by 5 bases, with 17 bases between the two germline ends. The CDR3 nucleotides are TGTGCCAGCAGTTACTCGAGAGCTGGCAGTAGCCACGAGCAGTACTTC. Its translation: CASSYSRAGSSHEQYF.

This clone was recorded once. This chain links TRBV2 with TRBJ1-4; weak D call: TRBD1 (6 bases). Trimming stripped 5 bases from V and 5 bases from J, with 9 bases between. CDR1 is SNHLY and CDR2 is FYNNEI in the germline V gene. The CDR3 is 13 amino acids. The CDR3 nucleotides read TGTGCCAGCAGTCCGGACAGAAATGAAAAACTGTTTTTT. Its protein is CASSPDRNEKLFF.

This chain connects TRBV5-1 to TRBJ2-5, with D possibly TRBD1 on 5 matching bases. This CDR3 has 14 amino acids. Germline values: CDR1 SGHRS, CDR2 YFSETQ. V lost 1 base and J 5 bases, leaving 12 bases between the germline ends. DNA of the CDR3: TGCGCCAGCAGCTTGCAGGGTCGGTGGGAGACCCAGTACTTC. Protein sequence: CASSLQGRWETQYF.

The V gene is TRBV6-5, the J gene TRBJ1-5; D gene ambiguous. There are 13 residues in the CDR3. Germline lookup yields CDR1 MNHEY and CDR2 SVGAGI. V shed 6 bases and J shed 3 bases, with 9 bases lying between them. The CDR3 is CASSFQSNQPQHF. Here the CDR3 DNA reads TGTGCCAGCAGCTTCCAGTCCAATCAGCCCCAGCATTTT.